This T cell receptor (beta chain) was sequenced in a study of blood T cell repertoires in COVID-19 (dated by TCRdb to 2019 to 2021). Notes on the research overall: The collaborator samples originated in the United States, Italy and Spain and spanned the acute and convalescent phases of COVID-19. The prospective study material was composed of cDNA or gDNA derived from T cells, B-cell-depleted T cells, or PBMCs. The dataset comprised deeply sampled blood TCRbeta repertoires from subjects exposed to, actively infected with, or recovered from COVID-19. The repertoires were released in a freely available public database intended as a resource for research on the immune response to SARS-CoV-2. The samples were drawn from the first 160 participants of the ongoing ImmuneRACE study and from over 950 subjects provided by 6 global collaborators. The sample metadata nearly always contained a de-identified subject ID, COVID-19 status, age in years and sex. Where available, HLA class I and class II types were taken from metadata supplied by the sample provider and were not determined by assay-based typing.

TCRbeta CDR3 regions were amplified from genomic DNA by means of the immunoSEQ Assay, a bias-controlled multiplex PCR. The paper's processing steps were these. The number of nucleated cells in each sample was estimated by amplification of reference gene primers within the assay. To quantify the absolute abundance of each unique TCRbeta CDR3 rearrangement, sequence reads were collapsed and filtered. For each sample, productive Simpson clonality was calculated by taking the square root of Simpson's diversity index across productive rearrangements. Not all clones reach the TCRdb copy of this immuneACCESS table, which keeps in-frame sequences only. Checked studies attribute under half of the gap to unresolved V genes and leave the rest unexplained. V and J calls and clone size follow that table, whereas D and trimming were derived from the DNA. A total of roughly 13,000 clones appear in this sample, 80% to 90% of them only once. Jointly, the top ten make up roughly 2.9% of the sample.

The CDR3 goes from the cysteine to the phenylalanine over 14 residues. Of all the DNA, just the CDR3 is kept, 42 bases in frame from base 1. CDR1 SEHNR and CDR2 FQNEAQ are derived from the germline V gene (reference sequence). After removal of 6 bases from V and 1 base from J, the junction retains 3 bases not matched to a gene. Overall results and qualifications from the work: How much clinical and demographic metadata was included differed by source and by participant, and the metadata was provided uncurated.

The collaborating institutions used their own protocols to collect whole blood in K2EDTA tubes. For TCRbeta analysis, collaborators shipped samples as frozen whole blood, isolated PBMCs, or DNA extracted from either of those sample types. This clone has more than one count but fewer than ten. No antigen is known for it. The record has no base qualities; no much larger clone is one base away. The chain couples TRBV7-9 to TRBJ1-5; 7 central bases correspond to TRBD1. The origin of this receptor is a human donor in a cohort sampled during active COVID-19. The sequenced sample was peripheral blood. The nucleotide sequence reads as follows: TGTGCCAGCAGTCCGACAGGGAGCAATCAGCCCCAGCATTTT. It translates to CASSPTGSNQPQHF.